This T cell receptor (beta chain) was sequenced in a study of blood T cells in healthy people across ages. Study-wide findings and caveats: Because donor CMV status was unknown, expanded clonotype changes were possibly confounded. Diversity estimates from one million T cells were considered underestimates.

Germline CDR1 MNHEY, CDR2 SVGAGI. Trimming took off 6 bases at V and 5 bases at J, with 19 bases between the two ends. This CDR3 has 15 amino acids. Per-sample yields of isolated PBMCs were at least 6.5 million. Next came a second PCR, run for about 7 to 12 cycles, which used a sample-barcoded 5' primer along with a J-beta primer mix. Each CDR3 protein is one row after TCRdb ran MiXCR on the 5' RACE reads. The table includes more than 1.4 million distinct CDR3 sequences, approximately 38% detected once. This clonotype was counted once. Its antigen remains unidentified. The chain has TRBV6-5 and TRBJ1-2, with D possibly being TRBD1 (6 bases). This TCR was recovered from a woman aged 18 to 35 in good health. Material: blood. CDR3 protein: CASSLELDSKYGYTF. In DNA form, the CDR3 reads TGTGCCAGCAGCCTAGAGCTGGACAGCAAATATGGCTACACCTTC.